There are many counts of the clone carrying this TCR beta chain. Its specificity is not known. Disease duration under 2 months; hyperthyroidism patients were aged 18 to 65. Every diagnosis used clinical symptoms, serum thyroxine and TRAb, thyroid ultrasound and orbital computed tomography. Fresh peripheral blood, around 10 ml of it, supplied the PBMCs. After removal of 3 bases from V and 0 bases from J, the junction contained 4 bases not matched to a gene. The CDR3 extends over 17 amino acids. Germline CDR1 is SGHRS and CDR2 is YFSETQ. The data are from a study of T cells in Graves' hyperthyroidism and ophthalmopathy. Whole-study findings and limits: Blood samples included most of the expanded thyroid clonotypes exceeding 0.001.

The TCR beta CDR3 regions underwent amplification using RNA transcripts as the source. A set of HTBI primers served as the primers for a first-round RT-PCR of the TCR CDR3. TCRdb recomputed calls from the multiplex PCR reads with MiXCR, one row per CDR3 protein. The sample lists around 250,000 distinct CDR3 sequences; just over 14% were seen once. The sample comprised blood. The chain recombines TRBV5-1 with TRBJ2-2, with 11 bases matching TRBD2. The clonotype comes from a woman between 35 and 50 years old with Graves' hyperthyroidism that later progressed to Graves' ophthalmopathy. The CDR3 spells CASSSLAGGPNTGELFF. CDR3 DNA: TGCGCCAGCAGCTCGCTAGCGGGAGGACCGAACACCGGGGAGCTGTTTTTT.